The sequence of this TCR beta chain was determined in a study of T-cell reconstitution after alpha-beta-depleted transplantation in children. Using unique molecular identifiers, the investigators prepared the TCRbeta library. Each CDR3 protein gets one entry after TCRdb re-called the PCR reads with MiXCR. The sample records hundreds of thousands of distinct CDR3 sequences, 32% being singletons. The clonotype comes from a human donor who donated a stem cell graft to a child with aplastic anemia. The sequenced sample was PBMCs from the stem cell graft donor, obtained from the stem cell graft.

The CDR3, as DNA: TGTGCCAGCAGTGCTTCGGGAGTCGAAAAACTGTTTTTT. Its translation is CASSASGVEKLFF. V gene TRBV25-1 combines with J gene TRBJ1-4; D gene uncertain. Trimming cost V 4 bases and J 8 bases, with 11 bases left between them. Germline values: CDR1 MGHDK, CDR2 SYGVNS. The CDR3 runs 13 residues.